This entry features one TCR beta chain sequence. Its target is not known. The data stem from a study of breast tumors, draining lymph nodes, adjacent tissues. CDR1 is SGHRS and CDR2 is YFSETQ in the germline V gene. The CDR3 has 18 residues. Trimming left V 4 bases short and J 6 bases short, with 25 bases between. Regarding the study as a whole: Compared with basal-like, luminal-like tumors shared significantly more repertoire with nontumor tissue.

Via MiXCR, TCRdb re-called the multiplex PCR reads, giving one row per CDR3 protein. Counted here are about 230,000 distinct CDR3 sequences, approximately 30% occurring once; the ten biggest clones make up just over 1.4%. Axillary draining lymph nodes of breast cancer patients supplied the node samples. This clonotype originated in a female donor with breast cancer. Some clones in this sample may be carry-over from other donors' samples. The chain uses TRBV5-1 and TRBJ2-2; D is tentatively TRBD1 or TRBD2 (6 bases each). Source material: axillary lymph node tissue. CDR3 sequence: CASSATSTRGRGAGELFF. CDR3 bases: TGCGCCAGCAGCGCTACCTCAACCAGGGGCCGCGGGGCCGGGGAGCTGTTTTTT.